This entry lists 15 T cell receptor beta chains sequenced from one sample in a study of blood T cell repertoires in COVID-19. The repertoire was sequenced with immunoSEQ multiplex PCR; TCRdb's copy has only in-frame clones and lacks some. The data contain roughly 200,000 clones, about 88% of them singletons. Sequences were obtained from PBMCs or T cells enriched from blood (not recorded which). These receptors were collected from a woman in her thirties who had recovered from COVID-19.

This chain links TRBV2 with TRBJ2-2; 7 nucleotides align to TRBD2. With 9 bases clipped from V and 8 bases from J, the junction kept 9 bases outside the gene matches. The CDR3 has 13 residues. Germline V CDR1 and CDR2: SNHLY, FYNNEI. Here the CDR3 DNA reads TGTGCCAGAAGGGGAGGGAGTTCAGGGGAGCTGTTTTTT. The encoded protein is CARRGGSSGELFF.

The chain couples TRBV4-1 to TRBJ1-1, with a tentative D call TRBD1 (5 bases). V was pared by 2 bases and J by 2 bases, with 15 bases between. The CDR3 is 16 amino acids. Looked up from germline, CDR1 is MGHRA and CDR2 is YSYEKL. In DNA form, the CDR3 reads TGCGCCAGCAGCCAAAAGGGGCCCCCTAGTAACACTGAAGCTTTCTTT. Translation gives CASSQKGPPSNTEAFF.

The genes are TRBV11-3 and TRBJ2-5; 9 bases are shared with TRBD1. Germline V gives CDR1 SGHNT, CDR2 YENEEA. CDR3 length: 14 residues. J lost 5 bases, V lost 5 bases, and 6 bases had no gene match. The CDR3 protein is CASSQMGQGETQYF. The CDR3 DNA reads as TGTGCCAGCAGCCAAATGGGACAGGGTGAGACCCAGTACTTC.

The chain couples TRBV11-2 to TRBJ2-1, with 7 bases that match TRBD1. With 5 bases clipped from V and 5 bases from J, the junction kept 9 bases outside the gene matches. The germline V gene has CDR1 SGHAT and CDR2 FQNNGV. CDR3 size: 15 residues. In DNA, the CDR3 is TGTGCCAGCAGCCGCGACGGGACAGATCACAATGAGCAGTTCTTC. This encodes CASSRDGTDHNEQFF.

This chain joins TRBV15 and TRBJ2-6; D uncertain. V shed 9 bases and J shed 0 bases, with 12 bases lying between them. Germline V gene lookup returns CDR1 LNHNV and CDR2 YYDKDF (reference sequence). The CDR3 is made up of 15 amino acids. The DNA of the CDR3 is TGTGCCACAAAGTATAGCTTCTCTGGGGCCAACGTCCTGACTTTC. This translates into CATKYSFSGANVLTF.

The chain uses TRBV6-5 and TRBJ1-1; TRBD1 might be the D (6 bases). Trimming cost V 6 bases and J 0 bases, with 11 bases left between them. Germline loops: CDR1 MNHEY, CDR2 SVGAGI. This CDR3 region has 14 residues. CDR3 region: CASSLTGVNTEAFF. The CDR3 region has the DNA TGTGCCAGCAGCTTGACAGGAGTGAACACTGAAGCTTTCTTT.

This rearrangement joins TRBV4-3 to TRBJ1-6, with a tentative D call TRBD1 (5 bases). V was shortened by 1 base and J by 8 bases, with 15 bases between the two germline ends. The germline CDR1 and CDR2 sequences are LGHNA and YSLEER. This CDR3 is 16 amino acids long. CDR3 amino acids: CASSQGRTTVDSPLHF. In DNA, the CDR3 is TGCGCCAGCAGCCAAGGCCGGACAACCGTGGATTCACCCCTCCACTTT.

In its sample, this clone was seen once. The chain links TRBV3-1 (or the pseudogene TRBV3-2) to TRBJ2-2, with a possible D match to TRBD2 (7 bases). This CDR3 has 16 amino acids. Trimming removed 0 bases at V and 7 bases at J, with 15 bases between. Germline V gives CDR1 LGHDT, CDR2 YNNKEL (reference sequence). The CDR3, as DNA: TGTGCCAGCAGCCAAGATATTCGGGGGGCAATCGGGGAGCTGTTTTTT. Translated, it gives CASSQDIRGAIGELFF.

The gene calls are TRBV7-9 and TRBJ1-1; the D is unclear. The CDR3 extends over 13 amino acids. Germline CDR1 SEHNR, CDR2 FQNEAQ (reference sequence). Trimming left V 1 base short and J 7 bases short, with 10 bases between. The CDR3 DNA reads TGTGCCAGCAGCTTAGTAACTGCCGGTGAAGCTTTCTTT. Translating it yields CASSLVTAGEAFF.

The chain couples TRBV5-4 to TRBJ2-3; 7 bases are shared with TRBD2. Germline CDR1 SGHNT, CDR2 YYREEE (reference sequence). After removal of 5 bases from V and 0 bases from J, the junction contained 6 bases not matched to a gene. The CDR3 has 15 residues. The DNA for the CDR3 is TGTGCCAGCAGGGATCAGCGGGGAAGCACAGATACGCAGTATTTT. Translation: CASRDQRGSTDTQYF.

This clone appeared once. The V gene is TRBV5-6, the J gene TRBJ1-6; 12 positions match TRBD1. Trimming took 4 bases from V and 7 from J; bases not matched to a gene: 9. Per germline, CDR1 SGHDT and CDR2 YYEEEE. This CDR3 has 17 residues. DNA of the CDR3: TGTGCCAGCAGCCGATACACCGGGACAGGGGGCAATTCACCCCTCCACTTT. This translates into CASSRYTGTGGNSPLHF.

V and J are TRBV4-3 and TRBJ2-7; D perhaps matches TRBD2 (7 bases). Germline values: CDR1 LGHNA, CDR2 YSLEER. Between the trimmed V and J ends, which lost 0 bases and 3 bases, there was a span of 15 bases. The CDR3 consists of 16 residues. The CDR3, as DNA: TGCGCCAGCAGCCAAGATGTACGGGGGGCACGCTACGAGCAGTACTTC. It translates to CASSQDVRGARYEQYF.

V and J are TRBV4-1 and TRBJ1-2; D gene ambiguous. The CDR3 spans 15 residues. The ends were cut back, 3 bases at V and 7 bases at J, with 18 bases in the middle. Germline values: CDR1 MGHRA, CDR2 YSYEKL. CDR3 DNA sequence: TGCGCCAGCAGCCAGACGGAGGGTAGGATTGGTGGCTACACCTTC. This encodes CASSQTEGRIGGYTF.

The V gene is TRBV7-9, the J gene TRBJ1-1; no clear D. The germline V and J ends were trimmed by 2 bases and 0 bases, with 10 bases remaining between them. CDR3 length: 15 residues. Looked up from germline, CDR1 is SEHNR and CDR2 is FQNEAQ (reference sequence). The CDR3 DNA reads as TGTGCCAGCAGCTTATCGTCCGGGATGAACACTGAAGCTTTCTTT. Its protein product is CASSLSSGMNTEAFF.

The J gene is TRBJ1-5, the V gene TRBV7-8; TRBD1 might be the D (5 bases). Germline-derived CDR1 and CDR2 are SGHVS and FQNEAQ. Trimming removed 5 bases from V and 5 bases from J, with 22 bases in between. The CDR3 contains 17 residues. CDR3 DNA sequence: TGTGCCAGCAGCCCTCAGGGAGGCGGCAGGGTATATCAGCCCCAGCATTTT. Translated: CASSPQGGGRVYQPQHF.